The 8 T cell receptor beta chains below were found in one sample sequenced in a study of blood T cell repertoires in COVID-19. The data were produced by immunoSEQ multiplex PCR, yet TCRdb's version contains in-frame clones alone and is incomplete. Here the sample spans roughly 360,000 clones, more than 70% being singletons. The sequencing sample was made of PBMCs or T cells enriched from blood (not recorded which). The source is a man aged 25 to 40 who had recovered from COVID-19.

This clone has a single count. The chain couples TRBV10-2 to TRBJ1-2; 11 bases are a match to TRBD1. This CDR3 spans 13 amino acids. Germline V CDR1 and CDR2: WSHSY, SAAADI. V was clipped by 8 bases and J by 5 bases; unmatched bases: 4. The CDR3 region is CASGTGGYYGYTF. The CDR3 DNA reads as TGCGCCAGCGGGACAGGGGGTTATTATGGCTACACCTTC.

The CDR3, as DNA: TGTGCCAGCAGCCAGGGTGGGAGAGGGAATGAAAAACTGTTTTTT. Amino acids: CASSQGGRGNEKLFF. The gene calls are TRBV3-1 (or the pseudogene TRBV3-2) and TRBJ1-4, with no clear D. Germline V CDR1 and CDR2: LGHDT, YNNKEL (reference sequence). The CDR3 spans 15 residues. Trimming stripped 3 bases from V and 5 bases from J, with 13 bases between.

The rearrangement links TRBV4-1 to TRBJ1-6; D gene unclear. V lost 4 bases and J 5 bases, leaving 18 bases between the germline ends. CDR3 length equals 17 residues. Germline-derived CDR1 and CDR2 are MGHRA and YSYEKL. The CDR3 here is CASSLDPDGQNNSPLHF. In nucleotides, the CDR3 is TGCGCCAGCAGCCTAGACCCCGATGGGCAAAATAATTCACCCCTCCACTTT.

The CDR3 reads CASSQGGVGSGNTIYF. CDR3 DNA: TGCGCCAGCAGCCAAGGGGGCGTCGGCTCTGGAAACACCATATATTTT. The chain has TRBV4-3 and TRBJ1-3; possibly TRBD1 for D (5 bases). The germline V gene has CDR1 LGHNA and CDR2 YSLEER. V was trimmed by 1 base and J by 0 bases, leaving 10 bases between them. The CDR3 runs to 16 residues.

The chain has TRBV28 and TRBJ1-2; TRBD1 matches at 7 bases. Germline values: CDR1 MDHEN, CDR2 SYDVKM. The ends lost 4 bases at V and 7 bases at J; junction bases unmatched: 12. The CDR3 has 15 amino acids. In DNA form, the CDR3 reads TGTGCCAGCAGTTCGCGACAGGGCTTGGAAGGTGGCTACACCTTC. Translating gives CASSSRQGLEGGYTF.

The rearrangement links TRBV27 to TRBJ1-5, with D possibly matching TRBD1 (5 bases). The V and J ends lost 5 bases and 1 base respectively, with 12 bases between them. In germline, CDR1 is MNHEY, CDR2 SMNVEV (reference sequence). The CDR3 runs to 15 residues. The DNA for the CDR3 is TGTGCCAGCAGTATGACAGTAGGGAGCAATCAGCCCCAGCATTTT. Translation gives CASSMTVGSNQPQHF.

CDR3 sequence: CASSKPRGFSYEQYF. The CDR3 DNA sequence: TGCGCCAGCAGTAAACCCAGGGGGTTCTCCTACGAGCAGTACTTC. V usage is TRBV10-1 and J usage is TRBJ2-7, with 7 bases identical to TRBD1. The germline V gene encodes CDR1 WNHNN and CDR2 SYGVQD (reference sequence). Trimming took 5 bases from V and 0 from J; bases not matched to a gene: 7. CDR3 length: 15 amino acids.

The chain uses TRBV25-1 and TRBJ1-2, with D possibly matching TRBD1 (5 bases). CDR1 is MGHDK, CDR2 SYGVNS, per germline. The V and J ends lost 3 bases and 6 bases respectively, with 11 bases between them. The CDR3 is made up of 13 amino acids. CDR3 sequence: CASSDPGVHGYTF. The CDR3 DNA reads TGTGCCAGCAGTGATCCGGGGGTCCATGGCTACACCTTC.